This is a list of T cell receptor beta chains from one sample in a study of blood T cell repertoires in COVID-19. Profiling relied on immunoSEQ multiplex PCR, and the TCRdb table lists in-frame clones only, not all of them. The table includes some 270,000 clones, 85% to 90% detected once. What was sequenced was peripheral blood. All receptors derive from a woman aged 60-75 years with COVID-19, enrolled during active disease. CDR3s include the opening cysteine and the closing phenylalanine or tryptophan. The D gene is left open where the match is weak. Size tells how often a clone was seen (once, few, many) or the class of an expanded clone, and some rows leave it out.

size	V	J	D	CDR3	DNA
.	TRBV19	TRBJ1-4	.	CASSIVSGREKLFF	TGTGCCAGTAGTATAGTCAGTGGTCGTGAAAAACTGTTTTTT
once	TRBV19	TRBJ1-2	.	CASSIQGNYGYTF	TGTGCCAGTAGTATTCAGGGGAACTATGGCTACACCTTC
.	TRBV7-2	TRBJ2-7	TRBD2	CASSFGTSGGRSSYEQYF	TGTGCCAGCAGCTTTGGTACTAGCGGGGGTCGAAGCTCCTACGAGCAGTACTTC
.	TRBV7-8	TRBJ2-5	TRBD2	CASSPWTGTSGGGYETQYF	TGTGCCAGCAGCCCCTGGACCGGGACTAGCGGGGGGGGGTATGAGACCCAGTACTTC
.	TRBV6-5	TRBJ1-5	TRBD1	CASSWDSYQPQHF	TGTGCCAGCAGCTGGGACAGCTATCAGCCCCAGCATTTT
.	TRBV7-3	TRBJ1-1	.	CASSFSGSLNTEAFF	TGTGCCAGCAGCTTCTCGGGATCGCTGAACACTGAAGCTTTCTTT
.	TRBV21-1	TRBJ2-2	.	CASSKDAGVISTGELFF	TGTGCCAGCAGCAAAGACGCAGGGGTTATCAGCACCGGGGAGCTGTTTTTT
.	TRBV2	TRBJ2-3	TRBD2	CASSEALSSGVTDTQYF	TGTGCCAGCAGTGAAGCGCTTTCTAGCGGGGTTACAGATACGCAGTATTTT
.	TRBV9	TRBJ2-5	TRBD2	CASSVGVSGGATETQYF	TGTGCCAGCAGCGTTGGGGTTAGCGGGGGGGCCACGGAGACCCAGTACTTC
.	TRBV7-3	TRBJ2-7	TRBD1	CASSDRVFKQYF	TGTGCCAGCAGCGACAGGGTTTTCAAGCAGTACTTC
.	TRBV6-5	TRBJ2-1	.	CASSNQGHKEFF	TGTGCCAGCAGTAACCAGGGCCATAAGGAGTTCTTC
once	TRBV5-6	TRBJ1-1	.	CASSPVAARDTEAFF	TGTGCCAGCAGCCCGGTGGCGGCGAGGGACACTGAAGCTTTCTTT
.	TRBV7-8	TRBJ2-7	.	CASSRSIRGQYF	TGTGCCAGCAGCCGGTCGATCCGGGGGCAGTACTTC
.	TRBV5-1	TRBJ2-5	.	CASSLASGEETQYF	TGCGCCAGCAGCTTGGCCTCGGGGGAAGAGACCCAGTACTTC
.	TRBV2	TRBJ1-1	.	CASRLQTLNTEAFF	TGTGCCAGCAGATTACAGACCTTGAACACTGAAGCTTTCTTT
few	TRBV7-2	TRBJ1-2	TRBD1	CASSLGTGVSYGYTF	TGTGCCAGCAGCTTGGGGACAGGTGTTTCCTATGGCTACACCTTC
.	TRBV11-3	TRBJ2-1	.	CASSRENEQFF	TGTGCCAGCAGCCGCGAAAATGAGCAGTTCTTC
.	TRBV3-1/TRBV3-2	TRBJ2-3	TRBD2	CASSPRGAGVSTDTQYF	TGTGCCAGCAGCCCCCGGGGAGCGGGGGTGAGCACAGATACGCAGTATTTT
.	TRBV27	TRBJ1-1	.	CASSLGGEAFF	TGTGCCAGCAGTTTGGGGGGTGAAGCTTTCTTT
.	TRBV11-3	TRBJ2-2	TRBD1	CASSLSTGGTGELFF	TGTGCCAGCAGCTTATCAACAGGGGGAACCGGGGAGCTGTTTTTT
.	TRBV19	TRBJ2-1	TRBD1	CASRDRGYEQFF	TGTGCCAGTAGGGACAGGGGCTATGAGCAGTTCTTC
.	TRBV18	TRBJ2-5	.	CASSFGQTQETQYF	TGTGCCAGCTCCTTCGGACAGACCCAAGAGACCCAGTACTTC
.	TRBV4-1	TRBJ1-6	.	CASSQDPGDNSPLHF	TGCGCCAGCAGCCAAGATCCAGGGGATAATTCACCCCTCCACTTT
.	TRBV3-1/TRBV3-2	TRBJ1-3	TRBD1	CASSRQDRGSGNTIYF	TGTGCCAGCAGTCGACAAGACAGGGGCTCTGGAAACACCATATATTTT
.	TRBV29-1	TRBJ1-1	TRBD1	CSAGQGNTEAFF	TGCAGCGCCGGACAGGGGAACACTGAAGCTTTCTTT
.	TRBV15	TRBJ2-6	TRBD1	CATSRGTGSSTGANVLTF	TGTGCCACCAGCAGAGGGACAGGGAGCAGTACCGGGGCCAACGTCCTGACTTTC
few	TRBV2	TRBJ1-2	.	CASSGWADYGYTF	TGTGCCAGCAGTGGATGGGCAGACTATGGCTACACCTTC
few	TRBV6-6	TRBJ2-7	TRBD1	CASSWGQGAYSYEQYF	TGTGCCAGCAGTTGGGGGCAGGGGGCGTACTCCTACGAGCAGTACTTC
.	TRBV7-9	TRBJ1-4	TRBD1	CASTFPQGALANEKLFF	TGTGCCAGCACCTTTCCACAGGGGGCGTTAGCTAATGAAAAACTGTTTTTT
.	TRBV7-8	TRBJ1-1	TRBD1	CASSPRTGGNTEAFF	TGTGCCAGCAGCCCACGGACAGGGGGGAACACTGAAGCTTTCTTT
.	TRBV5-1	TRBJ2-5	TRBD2	CASSRLARETQYF	TGCGCCAGCAGTCGACTAGCGAGGGAGACCCAGTACTTC
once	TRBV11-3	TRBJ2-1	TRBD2	CASSSIAGGNYNEQFF	TGTGCCAGCAGCTCCATTGCGGGGGGTAACTACAATGAGCAGTTCTTC
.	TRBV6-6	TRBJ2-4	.	CASSYSLVWRENIQYF	TGTGCCAGCAGTTACTCGTTGGTATGGAGGGAAAACATTCAGTACTTC
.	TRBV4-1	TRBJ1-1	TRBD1	CASSLHLQSHGTAEAFF	TGCGCCAGCAGCCTCCATCTGCAGTCTCACGGGACAGCTGAAGCTTTCTTT
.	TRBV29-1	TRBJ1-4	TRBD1	CSVAGTGSNEKLFF	TGCAGCGTAGCCGGGACAGGCAGTAATGAAAAACTGTTTTTT
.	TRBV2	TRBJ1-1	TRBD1	CASRTTGQDIEAFF	TGTGCCAGCAGAACGACAGGGCAGGACATCGAAGCTTTCTTT
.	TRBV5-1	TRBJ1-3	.	CASSRATGRSGNTIYF	TGCGCCAGCAGCCGGGCGACAGGACGCTCTGGAAACACCATATATTTT
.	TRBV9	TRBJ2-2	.	CASSVALGQGGELFF	TGTGCCAGCAGCGTAGCCCTCGGCCAGGGCGGGGAGCTGTTTTTT
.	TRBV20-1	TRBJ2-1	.	CSASKGVYNEQFF	TGCAGTGCTAGTAAAGGGGTTTACAATGAGCAGTTCTTC
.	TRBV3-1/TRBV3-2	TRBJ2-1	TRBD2	CASRAGTSLNEQFF	TGTGCCAGCAGGGCCGGGACTAGCTTGAATGAGCAGTTCTTC
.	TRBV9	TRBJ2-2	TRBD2	CASSTLLAGVSPGTGELFF	TGTGCCAGCAGCACACTACTAGCGGGGGTATCCCCCGGCACCGGGGAGCTGTTTTTT
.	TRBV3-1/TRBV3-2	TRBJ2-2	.	CASSQWATGELFF	TGTGCCAGCAGCCAATGGGCCACCGGGGAGCTGTTTTTT
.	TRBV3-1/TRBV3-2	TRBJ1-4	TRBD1	CASSQQGGGNEKLFF	TGTGCCAGCAGCCAACAGGGGGGAGGTAATGAAAAACTGTTTTTT
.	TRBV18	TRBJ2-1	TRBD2	CASSLGTSGAYEQFF	TGTGCCAGCTCACTAGGGACTAGCGGGGCTTATGAGCAGTTCTTC
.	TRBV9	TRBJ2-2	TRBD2	CASRAGENSGELFF	TGTGCCAGCAGGGCGGGGGAGAATTCCGGGGAGCTGTTTTTT
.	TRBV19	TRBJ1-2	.	CASSRQASNYGYTF	TGTGCCAGTAGTCGACAGGCCTCTAACTATGGCTACACCTTC
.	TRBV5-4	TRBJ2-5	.	CASSLAGGLQETQYF	TGTGCCAGCAGCTTGGCCGGGGGGCTTCAAGAGACCCAGTACTTC
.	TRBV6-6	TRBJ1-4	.	CASRVTRSSGEKLFF	TGTGCCAGCAGAGTTACGAGATCGTCGGGTGAAAAACTGTTTTTT
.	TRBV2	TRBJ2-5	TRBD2	CASRDSGGPMVTQYF	TGTGCCAGCAGGGATAGCGGGGGCCCAATGGTGACCCAGTACTTC
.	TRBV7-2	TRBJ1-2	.	CASSLLGGGGYTF	TGTGCCAGCAGCCTGCTGGGGGGTGGTGGCTACACCTTC
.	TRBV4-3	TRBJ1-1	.	CASSQDRASRGTEAFF	TGCGCCAGCAGCCAAGATAGAGCTTCTCGAGGCACTGAAGCTTTCTTT
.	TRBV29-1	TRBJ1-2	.	CSVEGIRRGYTF	TGCAGCGTTGAAGGTATCCGGCGGGGCTACACCTTC
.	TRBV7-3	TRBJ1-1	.	CASSPNSGNTEAFF	TGTGCCAGCAGCCCAAACAGCGGGAACACTGAAGCTTTCTTT
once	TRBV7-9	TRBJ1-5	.	CASSSGGRNNQPQHF	TGTGCCAGCAGCTCGGGAGGCAGGAACAATCAGCCCCAGCATTTT
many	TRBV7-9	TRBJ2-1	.	CASSSSTSSNEQFF	TGTGCCAGCAGCTCCTCGACTTCCTCCAATGAGCAGTTCTTC